One sample yielded the 18 T cell receptor beta chains listed below, sequenced in a study of identifying expanded T cells in peripheral blood. Assay: immunoSEQ multiplex PCR; the TCRdb copy retains only in-frame clones and omits some. The sample carries tens of thousands of clones, roughly 90% recorded once. The sample taken for sequencing was blood. These receptors were obtained from a person aged 18 to 75 in good health.

Only a few counts were recorded for this clone. The sample has other DNA sequences that encode this CDR3 too. The chain recombines TRBV15 with TRBJ2-5; D not certain. The CDR3 runs to 13 residues. Trimming pared 3 bases from V and 5 bases from J, leaving 10 bases between. Germline V gene sequence: CDR1 LNHNV, CDR2 YYDKDF (reference sequence). In DNA form, the CDR3 reads TGTGCCACCAGCAGGGCCTATCTGGAGACCCAGTACTTC. Translating gives CATSRAYLETQYF.

The V and J genes are TRBV5-4 and TRBJ2-2, with D unresolved. The V and J ends lost 1 base and 4 bases respectively, with 11 bases between them. The CDR3 is made up of 15 amino acids. CDR1 is SGHNT and CDR2 is YYREEE in the germline V gene (reference sequence). Here the CDR3 DNA reads TGTGCCAGCAGCTTGCCCCCCCCCAGCACCGGGGAGCTGTTTTTT. It yields the protein CASSLPPPSTGELFF. The variable domain in full, with the rest retrieved from reference TRBV5-4 and TRBJ2-2, is ETGVTQSPTHLIKTRGQQVTLRCSSQSGHNTVSWYQQALGQGPQFIFQYYREEENGRGNFPPRFSGLQFPNYSSELNVNALELDDSALYLCASSLPPPSTGELFFGEGSRLTVL.

DNA for the CDR3: TGCGCCAGCAGCCAAGATCGGTCCCCCTGGACAGGCCGTTCGAGGGGCTACACCTTC. Its protein is CASSQDRSPWTGRSRGYTF. The J gene is TRBJ1-2, the V gene TRBV4-3; 7 bases align to TRBD1. The CDR3 extends over 19 amino acids. Germline V gene data show CDR1 as LGHNA and CDR2 as YSLEER. V shed 0 bases, J shed 8 bases, and the junction held 21 bases outside the gene matches.

This chain joins TRBV7-9 and TRBJ2-1; D is uncertain. This CDR3 has 11 amino acids. With 6 bases removed from V and 9 bases from J, the gap between germline ends came to 9 bases. The germline CDR1 and CDR2 sequences are SEHNR and FQNEAQ (reference sequence). The CDR3 coding sequence is TGTGCCAGCAGGAGCGACCGTGAGCAGTTCTTC. Its translation is CASRSDREQFF.

The chain employs TRBV11-2 and TRBJ2-7; no clear D gene. V lost 0 bases, J lost 3 bases, and 9 bases lay in between. Germline V gene sequence: CDR1 SGHAT, CDR2 FQNNGV. This CDR3 has 14 amino acids. This CDR3 reads CASSLDPLGYEQYF. CDR3 in DNA: TGTGCCAGCAGCTTAGATCCCCTAGGCTACGAGCAGTACTTC.

The chain employs TRBV29-1 and TRBJ2-3, with TRBD1 matching 7 bases. Trimming took 6 bases from V and 4 from J; bases not matched to a gene: 4. Germline CDR1 reads SQVTM; CDR2 reads ANQGSEA. The CDR3 has 12 residues. CDR3 protein: CSVKTGADTQYF. DNA for the CDR3: TGCAGCGTCAAAACAGGGGCAGATACGCAGTATTTT.

The sample holds one count of this clone. The chain is built from TRBV5-1 and TRBJ2-3; 7 bases align to TRBD1. The CDR3 has 16 amino acids. Germline V gene sequence: CDR1 SGHRS, CDR2 YFSETQ. Trimming took 7 bases from V and 3 from J; bases not matched to a gene: 14. The CDR3 DNA reads TGCGCCAGCTCACTGGAGAGGGGGCAATGGACAGATACGCAGTATTTT. Translated, it gives CASSLERGQWTDTQYF.

The chain couples TRBV28 to TRBJ2-7, with 9 bases matching TRBD1. The V segment lost 4 bases and the J segment 4 bases; nucleotides outside the gene matches: 11. Germline V gene sequence: CDR1 MDHEN, CDR2 SYDVKM. The length of the CDR3 is 16 residues. The CDR3 is CASSSLSGTGSYEQYF. DNA of the CDR3: TGTGCCAGCAGTTCCTTATCCGGGACAGGGTCGTACGAGCAGTACTTC. Using reference TRBV28 and TRBJ2-7 for the parts outside the CDR3, the full variable domain is DVKVTQSSRYLVKRTGEKVFLECVQDMDHENMFWYRQDPGLGLRLIYFSYDVKMKEKGDIPEGYSVSREKKERFSLILESASTNQTSMYLCASSSLSGTGSYEQYFGPGTRLTVT.

The chain combines TRBV7-8 with TRBJ2-7; TRBD2 might be the D (5 bases). Germline CDR1 and CDR2: SGHVS and FQNEAQ. The CDR3 is 14 residues long. V lost 3 bases and J 3 bases, leaving 12 bases between the germline ends. This chain's CDR3 is CASSFGRTDYEQYF. The CDR3 region has the DNA TGTGCCAGCAGCTTTGGCAGGACTGACTACGAGCAGTACTTC.

The chain links TRBV18 to TRBJ1-1; TRBD1 is a possible D gene (5 bases). Trimming took 2 bases from V and 1 from J, leaving 14 bases between them. This CDR3 has 16 residues. CDR1 is KGHSH, CDR2 LQKENI, per germline. The CDR3 loop reads CASSPTSGIRNTEAFF. The CDR3, as DNA: TGTGCCAGCTCACCAACGTCAGGGATTCGGAACACTGAAGCTTTCTTT.

The chain carries TRBV14 and TRBJ2-1, with D possibly TRBD2 on 6 matching bases. CDR3 length equals 15 residues. Trimming pared 0 bases from V and 4 bases from J, leaving 10 bases between. Germline loops: CDR1 SGHDN, CDR2 FVKESK. The CDR3 coding sequence is TGTGCCAGCAGCCAAGAACTAGCCCTATACAATGAGCAGTTCTTC. Translated: CASSQELALYNEQFF.

This clone was counted once. V gene TRBV18 combines with J gene TRBJ1-3; D ambiguous. In germline, CDR1 is KGHSH, CDR2 LQKENI. CDR3 length: 16 residues. The V and J ends lost 3 bases and 2 bases respectively, with 14 bases between them. The CDR3, as DNA: TGTGCCAGCTCACCTCCCACCCTCTCCCCTGGAAACACCATATATTTT. Translation: CASSPPTLSPGNTIYF. The variable domain in full, completed from reference TRBV18 and TRBJ1-3, reads NAGVMQNPRHLVRRRGQEARLRCSPMKGHSHVYWYRQLPEEGLKFMVYLQKENIIDESGMPKERFSAEFPKEGPSILRIQQVVRGDSAAYFCASSPPTLSPGNTIYFGEGSWLTVV.

The chain is built from TRBV7-2 and TRBJ2-3; D is unclear. This CDR3 contains 14 residues. Germline V gives CDR1 SGHTA, CDR2 FQGNSA. V was cut by 3 bases and J by 5 bases, with 12 bases left in between. CDR3 in amino acids: CASSLDPVIDTQYF. The DNA of the CDR3 is TGTGCCAGCAGCTTGGACCCTGTCATAGATACGCAGTATTTT.

The rearrangement joins TRBV6-6 to TRBJ2-1, with 10 nucleotides matching TRBD2. Germline V CDR1 and CDR2: MNHNY, SVGAGI (reference sequence). The CDR3 spans 15 residues. The V and J ends lost 6 bases and 7 bases, in that order; junction bases with no gene match: 9. The CDR3 loop is CASSLGDSGRNEQFF. In nucleotides, the CDR3 is TGTGCCAGCAGCCTCGGAGATAGCGGGAGGAATGAGCAGTTCTTC.

V usage is TRBV5-1 and J usage is TRBJ2-1; possibly TRBD2 for D (5 bases). From germline, CDR1 is SGHRS and CDR2 YFSETQ. This CDR3 is built from 15 residues. Deletions cut 7 bases from V and 0 bases from J, with 14 bases between. CDR3 bases: TGCGCCAGCCAGCTAAGAGCGGACTCCTACAATGAGCAGTTCTTC. Translating it yields CASQLRADSYNEQFF.

This rearrangement joins TRBV19 to TRBJ1-1; D unclear. V dropped 4 bases and J dropped 6 bases, with 12 bases sitting between them. This CDR3 comprises 13 residues. The germline V gene has CDR1 LNHDA and CDR2 SQIVND (reference sequence). CDR3 amino acids: CASSTSRLSEAFF. DNA of the CDR3: TGTGCCAGTAGTACTTCTAGACTGTCTGAAGCTTTCTTT.

The CDR3 protein is CASSRTSGRSTGELFF. DNA of the CDR3: TGCGCCAGCAGCCGGACTAGCGGGAGGAGCACCGGGGAGCTGTTTTTT. The chain is built from TRBV4-1 and TRBJ2-2, with 14 bases fitting TRBD2. CDR3 length: 16 residues. Germline CDR1 is MGHRA and CDR2 is YSYEKL. Trimming took 4 bases from V and 4 from J; bases not matched to a gene: 2.

The CDR3 reads CASSEALRGAYEQYF. The CDR3 DNA reads TGTGCCAGCAGTGAAGCGCTCAGGGGGGCCTACGAGCAGTACTTC. The chain is built from TRBV2 and TRBJ2-5; tentative D call: TRBD1 (7 bases). The end of the DNA fits TRBJ2-7 better, so the J call may be wrong. CDR3 length equals 15 residues. CDR1 is SNHLY and CDR2 is FYNNEI in the germline V gene.